Each of the 29 T cell receptor beta chains below was sequenced from the same sample in a study of blood T cell repertoires in COVID-19. The protocol was immunoSEQ multiplex PCR, while the TCRdb copy is restricted to in-frame clones and leaves out a portion. The sample consists of more than 40,000 clones, 90% of them appearing once. Material: peripheral blood. These receptors were collected from an older man with acute or convalescent COVID-19.

V gene TRBV27 combines with J gene TRBJ2-7, with TRBD2 identical over 14 bases. V gave up 5 bases and J gave up 3 bases; unmatched junction bases: 6. Germline CDR1 is MNHEY and CDR2 is SMNVEV (reference sequence). The CDR3 has 16 amino acids. The CDR3 sequence is CASSPWTSGGIYEQYF. The DNA for the CDR3 is TGTGCCAGCAGTCCCTGGACTAGCGGGGGGATCTACGAGCAGTACTTC.

The chain joins TRBV10-3 to TRBJ1-3, with D hard to call. CDR3 length equals 16 residues. V was pared by 4 bases and J by 4 bases, with 17 bases between. Germline V gene data show CDR1 as ENHRY and CDR2 as SYGVKD. CDR3 loop: CAISARGVAGGNTIYF. In DNA form, the CDR3 reads TGTGCCATCAGTGCCCGAGGAGTGGCGGGAGGAAACACCATATATTTT.

The CDR3 DNA sequence: TGCGCCAGCACACCAAACAGGGGCTCCTACGAGCAGTACTTC. It yields the protein CASTPNRGSYEQYF. This rearrangement joins TRBV5-1 to TRBJ2-7; 7 nucleotides agree with TRBD1. CDR1 and CDR2 (germline): SGHRS, YFSETQ. V dropped 6 bases and J dropped 0; count of bases not matched to a gene: 6. This CDR3 contains 14 residues.

The chain combines TRBV5-1 with TRBJ1-2; no clear D. The CDR3 loop spans 13 amino acids. Germline-derived CDR1 and CDR2 are SGHRS and YFSETQ. V was cut by 2 bases and J by 2 bases, with 7 bases left in between. Here the CDR3 reads CASSFDINYGYTF. The CDR3 region has the DNA TGCGCCAGCAGCTTCGACATAAACTATGGCTACACCTTC. The full variable domain, in which reference TRBV5-1 and TRBJ1-2 provide the parts outside the CDR3, is KAGVTQTPRYLIKTRGQQVTLSCSPISGHRSVSWYQQTPGQGLQFLFEYFSETQRNKGNFPGRFSGRQFSNSRSEMNVSTLELGDSALYLCASSFDINYGYTFGSGTRLTVV.

This clone was found once. Because the CDR3's place on the DNA is in doubt, the DNA is left out and the CDR3 is given as listed by TCRdb. The rearrangement joins TRBV6-5 to TRBJ1-1; TRBD1 reflects the table's D call only, with no check against the DNA. The CDR3 adds up to 11 amino acids, both ends counted. The V gene's germline CDR1 is MNHEY and CDR2 SVGAGI. CDR3 residues: CASILGQEAFF.

This chain joins TRBV24-1 and TRBJ2-2; weak D call: TRBD2 (6 bases). This CDR3 is 16 amino acids long. V lost 5 bases and J lost 0, with 12 bases in between. Germline V lookup: CDR1 KGHDR, CDR2 SFDVKD. CDR3 bases: TGTGCCACCAGTGGGGGACTGTACGCGAACACCGGGGAGCTGTTTTTT. The encoded protein is CATSGGLYANTGELFF.

This clone occurred once. The chain has TRBV3-1 (or the pseudogene TRBV3-2) and TRBJ1-1; 7 nucleotides match TRBD1. Germline lookup yields CDR1 LGHDT and CDR2 YNNKEL (reference sequence). The CDR3 sequence is 15 residues long. With 4 bases clipped from V and 2 bases from J, the junction kept 7 bases outside the gene matches. CDR3 protein: CASSLVRGRNTEAFF. For the CDR3, the DNA is TGTGCCAGCAGCCTCGTTAGGGGGCGAAACACTGAAGCTTTCTTT.

This chain joins TRBV5-1 and TRBJ2-7; 8 bases are a match to TRBD1. J was trimmed by 6 bases and V by 0 bases; bases with no gene match: 8. Germline V gene lookup returns CDR1 SGHRS and CDR2 YFSETQ. CDR3 size: 15 residues. CDR3 bases: TGCGCCAGCAGCTTGGCCCAGGGGGCGGTTGGCGAGCAGTACTTC. Encoded protein: CASSLAQGAVGEQYF. The full variable domain, with the rest looked up from reference TRBV5-1 and TRBJ2-7, is KAGVTQTPRYLIKTRGQQVTLSCSPISGHRSVSWYQQTPGQGLQFLFEYFSETQRNKGNFPGRFSGRQFSNSRSEMNVSTLELGDSALYLCASSLAQGAVGEQYFGPGTRLTVT.

The gene calls are TRBV4-3 and TRBJ1-5, with 9 positions matching TRBD1. The CDR3 is made up of 14 amino acids. Germline CDR1 reads LGHNA; CDR2 reads YSLEER. The ends lost 5 bases at V and 4 bases at J; junction bases unmatched: 3. CDR3 residues: CASSDGQGNQPQHF. DNA for the CDR3: TGCGCCAGCAGCGACGGACAGGGGAATCAGCCCCAGCATTTT.

This chain joins TRBV5-8 and TRBJ2-7, with D tentatively TRBD1 (8 bases). Trimming took off 0 bases at V and 2 bases at J, with 18 bases between the two ends. The CDR3 is 17 amino acids. The germline V gene has CDR1 SGHTS and CDR2 YDEGEE. CDR3: CASSLAGGTGLAYEQYF. The CDR3 nucleotides are TGTGCCAGCAGCTTGGCCGGGGGGACAGGCCTGGCCTACGAGCAGTACTTC.

The chain links TRBV10-3 to TRBJ2-7; weak D call: TRBD1 (6 bases). Germline values: CDR1 ENHRY, CDR2 SYGVKD. CDR3 length: 17 residues. Trimming removed 0 bases at V and 0 bases at J, with 15 bases between. The CDR3 here is CAISESIPGAISYEQYF. The CDR3 nucleotides are TGTGCCATCAGTGAGTCGATCCCAGGGGCGATCTCCTACGAGCAGTACTTC.

The J gene is TRBJ1-5, the V gene TRBV5-1; 8 positions agree with TRBD1. Germline trimming cut 4 bases from V and 2 bases from J; bases unmatched to any gene: 5. Germline V gene lookup returns CDR1 SGHRS and CDR2 YFSETQ. This CDR3 is built from 15 residues. CDR3 residues: CASSPGTGRNQPQHF. The CDR3 DNA reads as TGCGCCAGCAGCCCCGGGACAGGTCGCAATCAGCCCCAGCATTTT. The full variable domain, its missing parts supplied by reference TRBV5-1 and TRBJ1-5, is KAGVTQTPRYLIKTRGQQVTLSCSPISGHRSVSWYQQTPGQGLQFLFEYFSETQRNKGNFPGRFSGRQFSNSRSEMNVSTLELGDSALYLCASSPGTGRNQPQHFGDGTRLSIL.

The rearrangement uses TRBV5-1 and TRBJ1-5; D not certain. The CDR3 totals 14 residues. Germline assignment: CDR1 SGHRS and CDR2 YFSETQ. Deletions cut 7 bases from V and 3 bases from J, with 14 bases between. The CDR3 here is CASSPSGNNQPQHF. CDR3 sequence (DNA): TGCGCCAGCTCACCTTCAGGTAACAATCAGCCCCAGCATTTT.

The J gene is TRBJ1-4, the V gene TRBV5-6, with 10 bases matching TRBD1. Germline V CDR1 and CDR2: SGHDT, YYEEEE. This CDR3 spans 14 amino acids. With V trimmed by 5 bases and J by 6 bases, 4 bases remained unmatched. CDR3 in amino acids: CASRWTGGDEKLFF. CDR3 bases: TGTGCCAGCAGGTGGACAGGGGGTGATGAAAAACTGTTTTTT.

The chain recombines TRBV6-2 or TRBV6-3 with TRBJ1-2; 7 positions agree with TRBD1. This CDR3 region has 13 residues. V lost 5 bases, J lost 4 bases, and 4 bases stayed unmatched. Per germline, CDR1 MNHEY and CDR2 SVGEGT. The CDR3 DNA reads as TGTGCCAGCAGTCCGGACAGGTTCTATGGCTACACCTTC. Its protein product is CASSPDRFYGYTF.

This chain uses TRBV5-1 with TRBJ1-2; the D is unclear. The CDR3 loop spans 14 amino acids. Germline CDR1 is SGHRS and CDR2 is YFSETQ. V was cut by 0 bases and J by 3 bases, with 9 bases left in between. The CDR3 loop is CASSLGEGYYGYTF. CDR3 nucleotides: TGCGCCAGCAGCTTGGGAGAGGGATACTATGGCTACACCTTC.

The chain couples TRBV18 to TRBJ1-6; D is perhaps TRBD1 (5 bases). The CDR3 contains 15 residues. V lost 6 bases and J 7 bases, leaving 16 bases between the germline ends. CDR1 and CDR2 from the germline V gene are KGHSH and LQKENI. The CDR3 DNA sequence: TGTGCCAGCTCGCCGGGGACTACGGCGAATTCACCCCTCCACTTT. Translating gives CASSPGTTANSPLHF.

This rearrangement joins TRBV4-3 to TRBJ2-1; a weak D match, TRBD1 (6 bases). V lost 3 bases, J lost 7 bases, and 10 bases lay in between. Germline V gene sequence: CDR1 LGHNA, CDR2 YSLEER. The CDR3 is made up of 13 amino acids. The CDR3 is CASSQGALNEQFF. CDR3 DNA sequence: TGCGCCAGCAGCCAGGGGGCATTAAATGAGCAGTTCTTC.

This chain uses TRBV18 with TRBJ2-1; 9 bases match TRBD1. V shed 2 bases, J shed 7 bases, and the junction held 3 bases outside the gene matches. Germline V gene lookup returns CDR1 KGHSH and CDR2 LQKENI. The CDR3 has 14 amino acids. CDR3 nucleotide sequence: TGTGCCAGCTCACCATCCGGGACAGGGAATGAGCAGTTCTTC. Residues: CASSPSGTGNEQFF.

The J gene is TRBJ1-6, the V gene TRBV2; D possibly corresponds to TRBD1 (5 bases). CDR3 length equals 14 residues. V was trimmed by 8 bases and J by 9 bases, leaving 17 bases between them. The germline V gene has CDR1 SNHLY and CDR2 FYNNEI. The CDR3 sequence is CASSMGQETSPLHF. Written as DNA, the CDR3 is TGTGCCAGCTCGATGGGGCAGGAAACTTCACCCCTCCACTTT.

CDR3: CASRPPLGAFYGYTF. The CDR3 nucleotides are TGTGCCAGCAGACCTCCGTTAGGGGCGTTCTATGGCTACACCTTC. J is TRBJ1-2 and V is TRBV28; weak D call: TRBD1 (5 bases). The V gene lost 6 bases and the J gene lost 4 bases, with 18 bases spanning the gap. CDR1 MDHEN and CDR2 SYDVKM come from the germline V gene. The CDR3 extends over 15 amino acids.

As regards this clone: This sample also contains other DNA sequences that code for the same CDR3. The genes are TRBV7-2 and TRBJ2-7, with D possibly being TRBD1 (5 bases). The CDR3 contains 15 residues. Trimming pared 0 bases from V and 2 bases from J, leaving 11 bases between. Germline V gene sequence: CDR1 SGHTA, CDR2 FQGNSA. The CDR3 sequence is CASSLALTEAYEQYF. The CDR3 DNA is TGTGCCAGCAGCTTAGCGCTGACAGAGGCCTACGAGCAGTACTTC. Complete variable domain (other parts from reference TRBV7-2 and TRBJ2-7): GAGVSQSPSNKVTEKGKDVELRCDPISGHTALYWYRQSLGQGLEFLIYFQGNSAPDKSGLPSDRFSAERTGGSVSTLTIQRTQQEDSAVYLCASSLALTEAYEQYFGPGTRLTVT.

This clone was observed once. This rearrangement joins TRBV9 to TRBJ2-5, with 9 bases fitting TRBD1. The germline gives CDR1 SGDLS, CDR2 YYNGEE. With 2 bases clipped from V and 4 bases from J, the junction kept 3 bases outside the gene matches. This CDR3 has 14 residues. CDR3 in DNA: TGTGCCAGCAGCGTGACAGGGGGTGGAGAGACCCAGTACTTC. Translation gives CASSVTGGGETQYF. The variable domain in full, with the rest retrieved from reference TRBV9 and TRBJ2-5, is DSGVTQTPKHLITATGQRVTLRCSPRSGDLSVYWYQQSLDQGLQFLIQYYNGEERAKGNILERFSAQQFPDLHSELNLSSLELGDSALYFCASSVTGGGETQYFGPGTRLLVL.

J is TRBJ2-3 and V is TRBV19; D perhaps matches TRBD2 (6 bases). This CDR3 has 13 residues. Trimming stripped 11 bases from V and 2 bases from J, with 14 bases between. Germline V gene lookup returns CDR1 LNHDA and CDR2 SQIVND (reference sequence). As DNA, the CDR3 is TGTGCCGCCCAGGGACTTCACACAGATACGCAGTATTTT. Translation gives CAAQGLHTDTQYF.

The chain joins TRBV2 to TRBJ1-5, with 12 bases identical to TRBD1. This CDR3 has 15 amino acids. V trimming: 6 bases; J trimming: 3 bases; junction bases outside the gene matches: 3. From germline, CDR1 is SNHLY and CDR2 FYNNEI. CDR3: CASRGQGANNQPQHF. DNA of the CDR3: TGTGCCAGCAGGGGACAGGGGGCGAACAATCAGCCCCAGCATTTT.

The chain links TRBV3-1 (or the pseudogene TRBV3-2) to TRBJ1-5; no clear D. There are 15 residues in the CDR3. Trimming removed 0 bases from V and 1 base from J, with 7 bases in between. Per the germline V gene, CDR1 is LGHDT and CDR2 is YNNKEL (reference sequence). The CDR3 coding sequence is TGTGCCAGCAGCCAAGATGCGAGGAGCAATCAGCCCCAGCATTTT. Translation: CASSQDARSNQPQHF.

The rearrangement uses TRBV21-1 and TRBJ2-7; the D segment call TRBD1 is taken from the table without a DNA check. TRBV21-1 counts as a pseudogene. The CDR3 runs to 20 residues. The CDR3 sequence is CASSKIGRDNVSAWTYEQYF. The CDR3 DNA follows: TGTGCCAGCAGCAAAATAGGACGGGACAATGTAAGTGCGTGGACCTACGAGCAGTACTTC.

V is TRBV5-1 and J is TRBJ1-2, with D tentatively TRBD1 (6 bases). V lost 0 bases and J lost 2, with 11 bases in between. In germline, CDR1 is SGHRS, CDR2 YFSETQ. The CDR3 is made up of 15 amino acids. The DNA of the CDR3 is TGCGCCAGCAGCTTGGGAGGGGGTAAGAACTATGGCTACACCTTC. This sequence encodes CASSLGGGKNYGYTF.

The gene calls are TRBV5-1 and TRBJ1-1; TRBD1 matches at 7 bases. This CDR3 is 14 amino acids long. The ends lost 4 bases at V and 1 base at J; junction bases unmatched: 4. CDR1 SGHRS and CDR2 YFSETQ come from the germline V gene. The DNA of the CDR3 is TGCGCCAGCAGCAGAGGGACAGAGAACACTGAAGCTTTCTTT. It yields the protein CASSRGTENTEAFF.